The 17 T cell receptor beta chains presented below share a single source sample, sequenced in a study of cytomegalovirus exposure and HLA in healthy donors. Primers for the PCR totalled 60 Vbeta and 13 Jbeta. Produced via immunoSEQ multiplex PCR; TCRdb's table is partial and in-frame only. The sample includes some 160,000 clones, around 73% of them seen just once. What was sequenced was PBMCs. The receptors stem from a woman aged 18 to 35 in good health and CMV-seropositive.

The DNA for the CDR3 is TGCAGTGCTCTACTGGGACAGGGGCAGTACTTC. It translates to CSALLGQGQYF. The genes are TRBV20-1 and TRBJ2-7; 9 bases match TRBD1. The V gene end was trimmed by 5 bases and the J gene end by 9 bases; junction bases not matched to a gene: 5. Germline CDR1 is DFQATT and CDR2 is SNEGSKA (reference sequence). This CDR3 comprises 11 residues.

This clone was observed a few times. The chain employs TRBV19 and TRBJ2-7; D may be TRBD1 (6 bases). Deletions cut 4 bases from V and 3 bases from J, with 10 bases between. This CDR3 is 13 amino acids long. Germline V gives CDR1 LNHDA, CDR2 SQIVND (reference sequence). In DNA, the CDR3 is TGTGCCAGTAGTACAAGGGACAACTACGAGCAGTACTTC. Residues: CASSTRDNYEQYF. The full variable domain, its missing parts supplied by reference TRBV19 and TRBJ2-7, is DGGITQSPKYLFRKEGQNVTLSCEQNLNHDAMYWYRQDPGQGLRLIYYSQIVNDFQKGDIAEGYSVSREKKESFPLTVTSAQKNPTAFYLCASSTRDNYEQYFGPGTRLTVT.

This clone has just one count. V gene TRBV7-3 combines with J gene TRBJ2-3; TRBD1 matches at 11 bases. The length of the CDR3 is 14 residues. Germline V gene data show CDR1 as SGHTA and CDR2 as FQGTGA. J was trimmed by 4 bases and V by 4 bases; bases with no gene match: 1. CDR3 sequence: CASSSGQGADTQYF. The CDR3 coding sequence is TGTGCCAGCAGCTCGGGACAGGGGGCAGATACGCAGTATTTT. Drawing the rest from reference TRBV7-3 and TRBJ2-3, the complete variable domain is GAGVSQTPSNKVTEKGKYVELRCDPISGHTALYWYRQSLGQGPEFLIYFQGTGAADDSGLPNDRFFAVRPEGSVSTLKIQRTERGDSAVYLCASSSGQGADTQYFGPGTRLTVL.

This clone has a handful of counts. The rearrangement uses TRBV11-2 and TRBJ2-5; D uncertain. CDR1 is SGHAT, CDR2 FQNNGV, per germline. The germline V and J ends were trimmed by 4 bases and 3 bases, with 9 bases remaining between them. The CDR3 contains 13 residues. The CDR3 DNA reads as TGTGCCAGCAGCTCCCCTCAGGAAGAGACCCAGTACTTC. Encoded protein: CASSSPQEETQYF.

This rearrangement joins TRBV11-2 to TRBJ2-7; no firm D call. The CDR3 extends over 14 amino acids. Trimming removed 4 bases from V and 0 bases from J, with 10 bases in between. CDR1 is SGHAT and CDR2 is FQNNGV in the germline V gene. As DNA, the CDR3 is TGTGCCAGCAGCTCCCCACAGAACTCCTACGAGCAGTACTTC. Protein product: CASSSPQNSYEQYF. The full variable domain, its missing parts supplied by reference TRBV11-2 and TRBJ2-7, is EAGVAQSPRYKIIEKRQSVAFWCNPISGHATLYWYQQILGQGPKLLIQFQNNGVVDDSQLPKDRFSAERLKGVDSTLKIQPAKLEDSAVYLCASSSPQNSYEQYFGPGTRLTVT.

The rearrangement links TRBV7-2 to TRBJ2-3, with 9 bases that match TRBD2. With V trimmed by 1 base and J by 2 bases, 7 bases remained unmatched. The CDR3 is made up of 17 amino acids. Per the germline V gene, CDR1 is SGHTA and CDR2 is FQGNSA. CDR3 protein: CASSLVASGEITDTQYF. The CDR3 DNA is TGTGCCAGCAGCTTAGTGGCTAGCGGGGAGATCACAGATACGCAGTATTTT. The entire variable domain, with the rest obtained from reference TRBV7-2 and TRBJ2-3, is as follows: GAGVSQSPSNKVTEKGKDVELRCDPISGHTALYWYRQSLGQGLEFLIYFQGNSAPDKSGLPSDRFSAERTGGSVSTLTIQRTQQEDSAVYLCASSLVASGEITDTQYFGPGTRLTVL.

This sequence joins TRBV23-1 and TRBJ1-4; TRBD1 is a possible D gene (5 bases). TRBV23-1 is an open reading frame, and its role is uncertain. Deletions cut 8 bases from V and 8 bases from J, with 15 bases between. The CDR3 contains 13 residues. CDR3 amino acids: CASGGVIREKLFF. DNA for the CDR3: TGCGCCAGCGGGGGGGTTATAAGGGAAAAACTGTTTTTT.

The chain joins TRBV19 to TRBJ1-2, with D perhaps matching TRBD1 (6 bases). The germline V and J ends were trimmed by 3 bases and 3 bases, with 11 bases remaining between them. CDR1 and CDR2 (germline): LNHDA, SQIVND (reference sequence). This CDR3 is 14 amino acids long. Here the CDR3 DNA reads TGTGCCAGTAGTATTTCCGACAGGTACTATGGCTACACCTTC. Amino acids: CASSISDRYYGYTF.

The chain has TRBV18 and TRBJ2-1; possibly TRBD2 for D (5 bases). Trimming removed 6 bases at V and 0 bases at J, with 12 bases between. CDR1 is KGHSH and CDR2 is LQKENI in the germline V gene. The CDR3 sequence is 15 residues long. The CDR3, as DNA: TGTGCCAGCTCGGCGGGTCCGAGCTCCTACAATGAGCAGTTCTTC. Translating it yields CASSAGPSSYNEQFF.

The chain carries TRBV30 and TRBJ1-6, with a weak D call TRBD1 (5 bases). Trimming pared 0 bases from V and 7 bases from J, leaving 13 bases between. Germline assignment: CDR1 GTSNPN and CDR2 SVGIG (reference sequence). The CDR3 contains 15 residues. The CDR3 is CAWSVGQGGNSPLHF. The CDR3 coding sequence is TGTGCCTGGAGTGTAGGCCAGGGTGGAAATTCACCCCTCCACTTT.

V usage is TRBV18 and J usage is TRBJ2-1; TRBD1 agrees at 9 bases. CDR1 is KGHSH and CDR2 is LQKENI in the germline V gene. The CDR3 length is 15 residues. The V and J ends lost 4 bases and 10 bases, in that order; junction bases with no gene match: 11. CDR3 loop: CASSLAQGAEGEQFF. CDR3 DNA: TGTGCCAGCTCACTCGCACAGGGGGCGGAGGGCGAGCAGTTCTTC.

This clone was observed once. The chain couples TRBV5-3 to TRBJ2-4, with TRBD2 as a possible D gene (6 bases). TRBV5-3 is assigned to the ORF class and has an uncertain function. V dropped 4 bases and J dropped 3 bases, with 17 bases sitting between them. The CDR3 contains 16 residues. The CDR3 sequence is CARSEKDRLGKNIQYF. The CDR3 DNA reads TGTGCCAGAAGCGAAAAAGACAGACTAGGCAAAAACATTCAGTACTTC.

The genes are TRBV5-8 and TRBJ2-1, with D possibly matching TRBD1 (6 bases). The CDR3 spans 15 residues. Trimming shortened V by 2 bases and J by 6 bases, and 15 bases separated the two germline ends. Germline CDR1 is SGHTS and CDR2 is YDEGEE. The CDR3 here is CASSFSGDRSNEQFF. In DNA form, the CDR3 reads TGTGCCAGCAGCTTCAGTGGTGACAGGAGCAATGAGCAGTTCTTC.

The chain links TRBV7-2 to TRBJ2-2; D remains ambiguous. V lost 1 base and J 6 bases, leaving 9 bases between the germline ends. The germline gives CDR1 SGHTA, CDR2 FQGNSA. There are 14 residues in the CDR3. CDR3 sequence: CASSLGFGSGELFF. CDR3 sequence (DNA): TGTGCCAGCAGCTTAGGGTTTGGCTCCGGGGAGCTGTTTTTT.

The rearrangement joins TRBV5-1 to TRBJ1-1; no firm D call. Between the trimmed V and J ends, which lost 5 bases and 0 bases, there was a span of 11 bases. Germline V lookup: CDR1 SGHRS, CDR2 YFSETQ. This CDR3 is built from 14 residues. This chain's CDR3 is CASRDQAVNTEAFF. CDR3 DNA: TGCGCCAGCAGAGACCAAGCGGTGAACACTGAAGCTTTCTTT.

The chain is built from TRBV4-1 and TRBJ1-1, with D unresolved. Trimming stripped 5 bases from V and 3 bases from J, with 25 bases between. This CDR3 is built from 18 residues. CDR1 is MGHRA, CDR2 YSYEKL, per germline. The CDR3 is CASSLYRLREKKDTEAFF. The CDR3, as DNA: TGCGCCAGCAGCTTATATAGGTTAAGGGAGAAGAAGGACACTGAAGCTTTCTTT.

The rearrangement uses TRBV15 and TRBJ1-2; 8 nucleotides line up with TRBD1. V shed 0 bases, J shed 4 bases, and the junction held 10 bases outside the gene matches. This CDR3 comprises 17 residues. Germline V gene lookup returns CDR1 LNHNV and CDR2 YYDKDF (reference sequence). The CDR3 sequence: CATSRDLGLDRAYGYTF. The CDR3 bases are TGTGCCACCAGCAGAGATTTGGGTTTGGACAGGGCCTATGGCTACACCTTC.